This TCR beta chain was observed in a study of shared clonotypes between healthy human individuals. The study's findings and limits: Rarefaction demonstrated incomplete sorted-subset sequencing despite large depth. Naive subsets tended to show greater estimated richness than memory subsets.

Remarks on this clone: Its cognate antigen is unknown. Other DNA sequences within the sample encode an identical CDR3.

Sequencing was performed with immunoSEQ multiplex PCR; in TCRdb, only in-frame clones are kept and a portion is missing. The table shows 2 million to 2.5 million clones, with around 90% occurring only once. The sequenced material came from naive CD4+ T cells from PBMCs. Subset noted: CD45RA+ positively selected. The clonotype originates from a man aged 18 to 29 in good health. Some clones in this sample may be carry-over from other donors' samples.

This chain's CDR3 is CASSVGGRTNEKLFF. The CDR3, as DNA: TGTGCCAGCAGCGTAGGTGGCAGGACAAATGAAAAACTGTTTTTT. The chain has TRBV9 and TRBJ1-4, with D possibly matching TRBD1 (5 bases). Germline V gene lookup returns CDR1 SGDLS and CDR2 YYNGEE. V was clipped by 0 bases and J by 5 bases, with 11 bases between them. The CDR3 runs 15 residues.